This is a list of T cell receptor beta chains from one sample in a study of T cells in Graves' hyperthyroidism and ophthalmopathy. TCRdb analysed the multiplex PCR reads with MiXCR anew, one entry per CDR3 protein. Of under 650,000 distinct CDR3 sequences in the sample, 15% to 20% were seen once. The sequencing input was blood. All receptors come from a woman aged 25 to 39 with Graves' hyperthyroidism. Both conserved end residues are part of each CDR3. A D gene is named only where the DNA matches it firmly. Not all rows give a size; the values are once, few, many and, for expanded clones, a class.

j_call: TRBJ2-7; clone_size: few; d_call: NA; v_call: TRBV4-2; cdr3_aa: CASSQDLGRWGQYEQYF; cdr3_nt: TGTGCCAGCAGCCAAGATTTGGGGCGGTGGGGCCAATACGAGCAGTACTTC
j_call: TRBJ1-1; clone_size: many; d_call: NA; v_call: TRBV5-1; cdr3_aa: CASSLAATNTEAFF; cdr3_nt: TGTGCCAGCAGCTTGGCAGCTACGAACACTGAAGCTTTCTTT
j_call: TRBJ2-3; clone_size: NA; d_call: TRBD1; v_call: TRBV7-9; cdr3_aa: CASSLEDPVQGNTDTQYF; cdr3_nt: TGTGCCAGCAGCTTAGAGGACCCGGTACAGGGGAACACAGATACGCAGTATTTT
j_call: TRBJ2-5; clone_size: many; d_call: TRBD2; v_call: TRBV5-5; cdr3_aa: CASSIGTSALETQYF; cdr3_nt: TGTGCCAGCAGCATAGGGACTAGCGCCTTGGAGACCCAGTACTTC
j_call: TRBJ2-1; clone_size: many; d_call: TRBD2; v_call: TRBV10-2; cdr3_aa: CASSSGTIDNEQFF; cdr3_nt: TGCGCCAGCAGTTCTGGGACTATAGACAATGAGCAGTTCTTC
j_call: TRBJ2-3; clone_size: many; d_call: NA; v_call: TRBV7-2; cdr3_aa: CASSLSRENTDTQYF; cdr3_nt: TGTGCCAGCAGCCTCAGCCGGGAAAACACAGATACGCAGTATTTT
j_call: TRBJ2-6; clone_size: few; d_call: NA; v_call: TRBV6-5; cdr3_aa: CASSYTGPTSGANVLTF; cdr3_nt: TGTGCCAGCAGTTACACGGGGCCGACCTCTGGGGCCAACGTCCTGACTTTC
j_call: TRBJ2-1; clone_size: NA; d_call: NA; v_call: TRBV24-1; cdr3_aa: CATSDLAGFYNEQFF; cdr3_nt: TGTGCCACCAGTGATTTGGCAGGGTTCTACAATGAGCAGTTCTTC
j_call: TRBJ2-1; clone_size: NA; d_call: NA; v_call: TRBV11-3; cdr3_aa: CASSLRGGGGRRNNEQFF; cdr3_nt: TGTGCCAGCAGCTTAAGGGGTGGGGGCGGGAGAAGGAACAATGAGCAGTTCTTC
j_call: TRBJ2-3; clone_size: many; d_call: NA; v_call: TRBV28; cdr3_aa: CASSLRSADTQYF; cdr3_nt: TGTGCCAGCAGTTTACGGTCAGCAGATACGCAGTATTTT
j_call: TRBJ2-1; clone_size: few; d_call: TRBD2; v_call: TRBV7-9; cdr3_aa: CASTPVAPSGPVGEQFF; cdr3_nt: TGTGCCAGCACCCCGGTGGCTCCTAGCGGTCCGGTAGGTGAGCAGTTCTTC